This T cell receptor beta chain was observed in a study of T cell repertoires in aging, cancer and after chemotherapy. Peripheral blood genomic DNA, not sorted cells or RNA, was the template. Findings and caveats of the study: Age-matched healthy donors had significantly more diverse, less clonal blood TCR repertoires than untreated cancer patients.

The CDR3 is 13 residues long. V lost 0 bases, J lost 4 bases, and 7 bases lay in between. Germline V CDR1 and CDR2: LGHNA, YNFKEQ. This clonotype has just one count. Its specificity is not known. TRB rearrangements spanning V, D and J were amplified using mixed TRB-A/B primers. TCRdb called the multiplex PCR reads again in MiXCR, with one record for every CDR3 protein. This sample has more than 10,000 distinct CDR3 sequences; 21% occur once, and the top ten carry less than 7.5%. The sample taken for sequencing was blood. The clonotype comes from a human donor in good health. The genes are TRBV4-2 and TRBJ2-7; tentative D call: TRBD1 (6 bases). The CDR3 sequence is CASSQDQGYEQYF. The CDR3 coding sequence is TGTGCCAGCAGCCAAGATCAGGGGTACGAGCAGTACTTC.